This is a list of T cell receptor beta chains from one sample in a study of CD8+ T cells in alopecia areata. TCRdb keeps only in-frame clones here, not all; method: immunoSEQ multiplex PCR. The repertoire holds roughly 200,000 clones, with 50% to 65% as singletons. Sequences were derived from CD8+ T cells sorted from blood, sampled at week 24, from a patient treated with tofacitinib. The receptors stem from a human donor with alopecia areata. Each CDR3 is given with its conserved first and last residue. The D gene is left open where the match is weak. A row's size may be missing; if present it is once, few, many or a size class.

DNA,CDR3,J,D,V,size
TGTGCCAGCAGCTTAGGTCTGCAGGGTGGGAATCAGCCCCAGCATTTT,CASSLGLQGGNQPQHF,TRBJ1-5,-,TRBV11-2,-
TGTGCCAGCGACCACCTTCAAGCTGGGGAGACCCAGTACTTC,CASDHLQAGETQYF,TRBJ2-5,-,TRBV2,-
TGCGCCAGCAGCTCCGACAGGGGGGCCTACAATGAGCAGTTCTTC,CASSSDRGAYNEQFF,TRBJ2-1,TRBD1,TRBV5-1,-
TGCGCCAGCAGCCAGGACAAATCCTCTTATGGCTACACCTTC,CASSQDKSSYGYTF,TRBJ1-2,-,TRBV4-3,-
TGTGCCAGCAGCTTATCTACAGGGGCGGATTCACCCCTCCACTTT,CASSLSTGADSPLHF,TRBJ1-6,TRBD1,TRBV7-9,-
TGTGCCAGCAGCCCCTCCGGACTGTCAGCCAAAAACATTCAGTACTTC,CASSPSGLSAKNIQYF,TRBJ2-4,-,TRBV7-9,-
TGTGCCAGTAGTAAGGTAGCGGGGGGGCGTAGCTCCTACAATGAGCAGTTCTTC,CASSKVAGGRSSYNEQFF,TRBJ2-1,TRBD2,TRBV19,few
TGTGCCAGCAGTTACTCGACGACAATTAACACTGAAGCTTTCTTT,CASSYSTTINTEAFF,TRBJ1-1,-,TRBV6-5,-
TGTGCCAGCACCCCTGAGGGGGCTGACTCTGGGGCCAACGTCCTGACTTTC,CASTPEGADSGANVLTF,TRBJ2-6,-,TRBV21-1,few
TGCAGCGTTGTTTCAGGGGACACCGGGGAGCTGTTTTTT,CSVVSGDTGELFF,TRBJ2-2,-,TRBV29-1,few
TGTGCCTGGAAGGGCGGGGGAACAGATACGCAGTATTTT,CAWKGGGTDTQYF,TRBJ2-3,TRBD2,TRBV30,-
TGTGCCAGCGTAGACAAGGCGAACACTGAAGCTTTCTTT,CASVDKANTEAFF,TRBJ1-1,-,TRBV27,-
TGTGCCATCAGCCCGGACAGTAATGGGGCTAACTATGGCTACACCTTC,CAISPDSNGANYGYTF,TRBJ1-2,-,TRBV10-3,-
TGTGCCAGCTCCTCGGGGGACGGGATTATGAGTACTGAAGCTTTCTTT,CASSSGDGIMSTEAFF,TRBJ1-1,-,TRBV19,few
TGTGCCAGCAGTGAAGCCTGGGGGAATGAGCAGTACTTC,CASSEAWGNEQYF,TRBJ2-7,-,TRBV2,-
TGCAGCGTTGTAACGGGGGGCGCAAACTATGGCTACACCTTC,CSVVTGGANYGYTF,TRBJ1-2,-,TRBV29-1,few
TGTGCCAGCAGCCCTAATCCGGGACAGTATAGCAATCAGCCCCAGCATTTT,CASSPNPGQYSNQPQHF,TRBJ1-5,TRBD1,TRBV7-6,-
TGTGCCTGGATGGGGAGAGGAGAGACCCAGTACTTC,CAWMGRGETQYF,TRBJ2-5,-,TRBV30,-
TGTGCCTGGACCCCCGGTGGGCCGGGTGCCGAGCAGTACTTC,CAWTPGGPGAEQYF,TRBJ2-7,-,TRBV30,-
TGTGCCAGCAGTTTATCAACGGGGGGGGACCGTGATGAGCAGTTCTTC,CASSLSTGGDRDEQFF,TRBJ2-1,TRBD2,TRBV27,-
TGTGCCAGTAGTATTCGGGCGGGGGCCGCAACTAATGAAAAACTGTTTTTT,CASSIRAGAATNEKLFF,TRBJ1-4,-,TRBV19,few
TGCGCCAGCAGCCAGTACAGGGGGGCTGGGGACGAGCAGTACTTC,CASSQYRGAGDEQYF,TRBJ2-7,TRBD1,TRBV4-3,-
TGTGCCATCAGTGAGGGGGCGGCTAGCGGGGGGACAGATACGCAGTATTTT,CAISEGAASGGTDTQYF,TRBJ2-3,TRBD2,TRBV10-3,-
TGTGCCAGCTCACCAATCGGCGACCACGAGCAGTACTTC,CASSPIGDHEQYF,TRBJ2-7,-,TRBV18,many
TGTGCCAGCAGCTCAGGACTAGCGAGCTCCTACAATGAGCAGTTCTTC,CASSSGLASSYNEQFF,TRBJ2-1,TRBD2,TRBV11-2,few
TGCGCCAGCAGGGCTCGATTGAACACTGAAGCTTTCTTT,CASRARLNTEAFF,TRBJ1-1,-,TRBV5-1,-
TGTGCCAGCAGCTTAGGGTTGAACACTGAAGCTTTCTTT,CASSLGLNTEAFF,TRBJ1-1,-,TRBV11-2,-
TGTGCCAGCGCCCCAGGGGGGCACTACGAGCAGTACTTC,CASAPGGHYEQYF,TRBJ2-7,-,TRBV27,-
TGTGCCAGCAGTTACGAACAGGGGGCCTACAATGAGCAGTTCTTC,CASSYEQGAYNEQFF,TRBJ2-1,TRBD1,TRBV6-5,-
TGTGCCAGCAGCGATCCGTTCTCCTACGAGCAGTACTTC,CASSDPFSYEQYF,TRBJ2-7,-,TRBV9,-
TGTGCCTGGCGTCAGGGGCCCGAAGCTTTCTTT,CAWRQGPEAFF,TRBJ1-1,-,TRBV30,-
TGTGCCAGCAGCGTAGCCGAGGTGAACACTGAAGCTTTCTTT,CASSVAEVNTEAFF,TRBJ1-1,-,TRBV9,-
TGCAGCACGCGGGACGGAAAACGCACAGATACGCAGTATTTT,CSTRDGKRTDTQYF,TRBJ2-3,-,TRBV29-1,few
TGTGCCAGCAGGAGTGAGGGACCGTCTGGAAAACTGTTTTTT,CASRSEGPSGKLFF,TRBJ1-4,-,TRBV6-5,-
TGTGCCAGCTCACCACGGAGGGCGGGGGACGGCTACGAGCAGTACTTC,CASSPRRAGDGYEQYF,TRBJ2-7,TRBD2,TRBV18,few
TGTGCCAGCAGCTCCTATAGCGGAAATGAGCAGTTCTTC,CASSSYSGNEQFF,TRBJ2-1,-,TRBV7-9,few
TGCAGAACAGGGGGCAGGGATGGCTACACCTTC,CRTGGRDGYTF,TRBJ1-2,TRBD1,TRBV29-1,few
TGTGCCAGCAGTGTAGACAGGGGAGGCACTGAAGCTTTCTTT,CASSVDRGGTEAFF,TRBJ1-1,TRBD1,TRBV25-1,-
TGCGCCAGCAAGACAGGGGGTAGATACAATGAGCAGTTCTTC,CASKTGGRYNEQFF,TRBJ2-1,TRBD1,TRBV10-2,-
TGTGCCAAGCGGGGACTAGAGAGCGAGCAGTACTTC,CAKRGLESEQYF,TRBJ2-7,TRBD2,TRBV2,few
TGTGCCAGCAGCGGCCAGCGGGGGGGAGGCACAGATACGCAGTATTTT,CASSGQRGGGTDTQYF,TRBJ2-3,TRBD2,TRBV9,-
TGTGCCGCCGGACAGAACTACGAGCAGTACTTC,CAAGQNYEQYF,TRBJ2-7,-,TRBV15,few